A selection of T cell receptor beta chains follows, all from one sample in a study of T cell changes during pregnancy in multiple sclerosis. Profiled with immunoSEQ multiplex PCR; TCRdb holds only in-frame clones, not every one. This table has about 64,000 clones, 90% appearing once. The sample consisted of peripheral blood, taken in the third trimester of pregnancy. The receptors originated from a female donor in good health, enrolled as a control in a pregnancy study. CDR3s include the opening cysteine and the closing phenylalanine or tryptophan. The order of the fields is D gene, clone size, J gene, V gene, CDR3 protein, CDR3 DNA. The D gene is left open where the match is weak. Clone size, where shown, is once, few, many, or a class for clones that have expanded.

-	-	TRBJ1-1	TRBV9	CASSAWTASNTEAFF	TGTGCCAGCAGCGCCTGGACAGCGTCTAACACTGAAGCTTTCTTT
-	once	TRBJ1-3	TRBV19	CASSEQSGNTIYF	TGTGCCAGTAGTGAACAATCTGGAAACACCATATATTTT
TRBD2	-	TRBJ2-7	TRBV10-3	CAISPQREGPYEQYF	TGTGCCATCAGCCCACAGCGGGAGGGCCCCTACGAGCAGTACTTC
-	-	TRBJ2-1	TRBV7-2	CASSFRGTNNEQFF	TGTGCCAGCAGCTTCCGGGGGACCAACAATGAGCAGTTCTTC
-	-	TRBJ2-5	TRBV6-5	CASRALASETQYF	TGTGCCAGCAGAGCGCTAGCCTCGGAGACCCAGTACTTC
TRBD1	-	TRBJ1-2	TRBV6-1	CASRPRTGGDGYTF	TGTGCCAGCAGACCCAGGACAGGGGGAGATGGCTACACCTTC
-	-	TRBJ2-3	TRBV2	CASWALAGSADTQYF	TGTGCCAGCTGGGCTCTGGCGGGGTCGGCAGATACGCAGTATTTT
-	-	TRBJ2-3	TRBV6-6	CASSYEAWTQYF	TGTGCCAGCAGTTACGAAGCTTGGACGCAGTATTTT
TRBD2	-	TRBJ2-1	TRBV27	CASSLNPHGGVGNEQFF	TGTGCCAGCAGTCTAAACCCTCATGGGGGGGTGGGGAATGAGCAGTTCTTC
TRBD1	-	TRBJ2-7	TRBV4-1	CASSQETGTEQYF	TGCGCCAGCAGCCAAGAGACAGGGACCGAGCAGTACTTC
-	-	TRBJ1-1	TRBV7-2	CASSFKGMNTEAFF	TGTGCCAGCAGCTTTAAGGGGATGAACACTGAAGCTTTCTTT
-	-	TRBJ1-2	TRBV20-1	CSARGGEGYTF	TGCAGTGCTAGAGGGGGGGAGGGCTACACCTTC
TRBD1	-	TRBJ1-5	TRBV19	CASRTGRGGQPQHF	TGTGCCAGTAGGACAGGGCGGGGAGGTCAGCCCCAGCATTTT
-	-	TRBJ2-3	TRBV27	CASSNRFSLGTDTQYF	TGTGCCAGCAGCAACAGGTTTTCTTTGGGCACAGATACGCAGTATTTT
-	-	TRBJ2-7	TRBV2	CASSPIVYYEQYF	TGTGCCAGCAGTCCTATCGTATACTACGAGCAGTACTTC
TRBD1	once	TRBJ1-4	TRBV5-1	CASSLEIGQGLFF	TGCGCCAGCAGCTTGGAAATAGGACAGGGTCTGTTTTTT
-	-	TRBJ1-6	TRBV11-2	CASSRDGGRISPLHF	TGTGCCAGCAGTCGGGACGGGGGAAGAATTTCACCCCTCCACTTT
-	-	TRBJ2-2	TRBV19	CAGQNSGTGELFF	TGTGCCGGGCAGAACAGCGGCACCGGGGAGCTGTTTTTT
TRBD1	once	TRBJ2-7	TRBV27	CASSRQGVTYEQYF	TGTGCCAGCAGCAGACAGGGAGTAACCTACGAGCAGTACTTC
-	-	TRBJ2-7	TRBV7-9	CASSSQTGSRDEQYF	TGTGCCAGCAGCTCGCAAACAGGGTCTAGGGACGAGCAGTACTTC
-	-	TRBJ2-1	TRBV11-3	CASSLVTGKNEQFF	TGTGCCAGCAGCTTAGTCACGGGAAAGAATGAGCAGTTCTTC
TRBD1	-	TRBJ1-4	TRBV19	CASSTSSDRGRTNEKLFF	TGTGCCAGTAGTACCTCCTCGGACAGGGGGCGGACTAATGAAAAACTGTTTTTT
-	-	TRBJ2-7	TRBV6-1	CASSEARRYEQYF	TGTGCCAGCAGTGAAGCGCGCCGTTACGAGCAGTACTTC
-	-	TRBJ2-7	TRBV11-2	CASSLDQTSSYEQYF	TGTGCCAGCAGCTTAGATCAGACAAGTTCCTACGAGCAGTACTTC
-	-	TRBJ2-1	TRBV7-2	CASSLGDSVYNEQFF	TGTGCCAGCAGCTTAGGTGACTCCGTTTACAATGAGCAGTTCTTC
TRBD1	-	TRBJ2-7	TRBV5-1	CASRSLQGPSYEQYF	TGCGCCAGCAGATCACTACAGGGGCCCTCCTACGAGCAGTACTTC
TRBD2	-	TRBJ2-1	TRBV7-2	CASSLQRGFYNEQFF	TGTGCCAGCAGCTTACAGCGGGGATTCTACAATGAGCAGTTCTTC
TRBD1	-	TRBJ1-2	TRBV18	CASSPPLGTAANYGYTF	TGTGCCAGCTCACCACCGTTAGGGACAGCCGCTAACTATGGCTACACCTTC
TRBD2	-	TRBJ2-7	TRBV27	CASSLSPLAGSYEQYF	TGTGCCAGCAGTTTATCGCCGCTAGCGGGTTCCTACGAGCAGTACTTC
-	-	TRBJ2-2	TRBV7-8	CASKETVQDTGELFF	TGTGCCAGCAAAGAGACAGTCCAAGATACCGGGGAGCTGTTTTTT
-	-	TRBJ2-1	TRBV6-5	CASSYGQGRDNEQFF	TGTGCCAGCAGTTACGGGCAGGGGAGGGACAATGAGCAGTTCTTC
TRBD2	-	TRBJ2-7	TRBV6-1	CASEFRDYTYEQYF	TGTGCCAGCGAGTTCCGGGACTACACCTACGAGCAGTACTTC
TRBD1	-	TRBJ2-3	TRBV6-6	CASRRGQGNTDTQYF	TGTGCCAGCAGACGAGGACAGGGGAACACAGATACGCAGTATTTT
-	-	TRBJ1-1	TRBV12-5	CASGPAGGGERSYTEAFF	TGTGCTAGTGGTCCGGCGGGGGGGGGCGAAAGGTCATACACTGAAGCTTTCTTT
TRBD1	-	TRBJ2-7	TRBV30	CAWDRGSVRRDGGYF	TGTGCCTGGGACAGGGGTTCTGTACGGCGGGACGGCGGGTACTTC
-	once	TRBJ2-1	TRBV27	CASSLSRFVEQFF	TGTGCCAGCAGTTTATCGAGGTTCGTTGAGCAGTTCTTC
-	-	TRBJ1-4	TRBV14	CASSQIREKLFF	TGTGCCAGCAGCCAAATTCGGGAAAAACTGTTTTTT
-	-	TRBJ2-5	TRBV11-2	CASSLMAGFQETQYF	TGTGCCAGCAGCTTAATGGCGGGATTTCAAGAGACCCAGTACTTC
TRBD2	-	TRBJ2-3	TRBV2	CASSLRAGETDTQYF	TGTGCCAGCAGCCTGCGGGCGGGGGAGACAGATACGCAGTATTTT
TRBD1	-	TRBJ2-5	TRBV28	CASSPGQGYETQYF	TGTGCCAGCAGTCCGGGACAGGGTTACGAGACCCAGTACTTC
-	-	TRBJ1-1	TRBV14	CASSHYNREAFF	TGTGCCAGCAGCCACTATAACAGGGAAGCTTTCTTT